This T cell receptor beta chain was documented in a study of blood T cell repertoires in COVID-19. Study details: From the United States, Italy and Spain came samples of acute and convalescent COVID-19. In each case, the material was cDNA or gDNA derived from T cells, B-cell-depleted T cells, or PBMCs.

Under the authors' procedure: How many nucleated cells were present was estimated from reference gene primer amplification. Sequenced by immunoSEQ multiplex PCR; TCRdb stores in-frame clones only, minus some. The DNA gave D and trimming, while V, J and clone size come from that table. The table has approximately 150,000 clones, over 75% seen once. This CDR3 is 13 amino acids long. CDR1 LNHDA and CDR2 SQIVND come from the germline V gene (reference sequence). V was trimmed by 5 bases and J by 1 base, leaving 8 bases between them. Sequenced material: peripheral blood. This receptor was obtained from a man between 70 and 80 years old who had recovered from COVID-19. The chain combines TRBV19 with TRBJ1-1; no reliable D call. The CDR3 reads CASSFLQNTEAFF. The CDR3 nucleotides are TGTGCCAGTAGTTTTTTACAGAACACTGAAGCTTTCTTT.